One sample yielded the 11 T cell receptor beta chains listed below, sequenced in a study of T cells after yellow fever vaccination. Using its own MiXCR run on the 5' RACE reads, TCRdb lists one record per CDR3 protein. The data show hundreds of thousands of distinct CDR3 sequences, with over 9% seen just once and under 15% held by the top ten. Source: PBMCs, taken on the day of the yellow fever booster vaccination. The source is a man younger than 40 who received the YFV17D yellow fever vaccine.

Only a few counts were recorded for this clonotype. This chain's CDR3 is CASSPGKLISSYEQYF. CDR3 DNA: TGTGCCAGCAGCCCCGGAAAACTAATTTCCTCCTACGAGCAGTACTTC. The chain is built from TRBV7-2 and TRBJ2-7, with D unresolved. The CDR3 totals 16 residues. The germline gives CDR1 SGHTA, CDR2 FQGNSA. V lost 5 bases and J lost 0, with 17 bases in between. The full variable domain, its missing parts supplied by reference TRBV7-2 and TRBJ2-7, is GAGVSQSPSNKVTEKGKDVELRCDPISGHTALYWYRQSLGQGLEFLIYFQGNSAPDKSGLPSDRFSAERTGGSVSTLTIQRTQQEDSAVYLCASSPGKLISSYEQYFGPGTRLTVT.

The chain uses TRBV24-1 and TRBJ1-1; maybe TRBD1 (5 bases). The V end lost 6 bases, the J end lost 6 bases, and 13 bases lay between the germline ends. Per the germline V gene, CDR1 is KGHDR and CDR2 is SFDVKD. The CDR3 spans 13 residues. The CDR3 protein is CATSHGGMAEAFF. CDR3 DNA: TGTGCCACCAGTCACGGGGGGATGGCTGAAGCTTTCTTT.

This clonotype was detected many times. The chain carries TRBV24-1 and TRBJ2-1, with D perhaps matching TRBD2 (5 bases). The CDR3 is made up of 16 amino acids. Germline V gene sequence: CDR1 KGHDR, CDR2 SFDVKD. The V end was cut by 0 bases, the J end by 1 base, with 9 bases between. The CDR3 DNA sequence: TGTGCCACCAGTGATTTGCGGGGTTCTTCCTACAATGAGCAGTTCTTC. Its protein is CATSDLRGSSYNEQFF.

The chain links TRBV5-6 to TRBJ2-7, with D possibly TRBD1 on 6 matching bases. The CDR3 is 16 amino acids. CDR1 is SGHDT and CDR2 is YYEEEE in the germline V gene. V was cut by 0 bases and J by 3 bases, with 16 bases left in between. The CDR3 spells CASSLGISDSLYEQYF. The CDR3, as DNA: TGTGCCAGCAGCTTGGGAATTTCGGACAGCCTCTACGAGCAGTACTTC.

The sample holds a few counts of this clonotype. The chain recombines TRBV20-1 with TRBJ2-5; D unresolved. Germline CDR1 is DFQATT and CDR2 is SNEGSKA (reference sequence). Deletions cut 5 bases from V and 4 bases from J, with 8 bases between. This CDR3 spans 11 amino acids. The CDR3 nucleotides are TGCAGTGCTCTTTATTCAGAGACCCAGTACTTC. Translation gives CSALYSETQYF.

There are many counts of this clonotype. The chain couples TRBV20-1 to TRBJ2-5; possibly TRBD2 for D (5 bases). CDR1 and CDR2 from the germline V gene are DFQATT and SNEGSKA (reference sequence). The V and J ends lost 1 base and 1 base respectively, with 16 bases between them. The CDR3 loop spans 16 amino acids. This CDR3 is CSARGTSRKSQETQYF. The CDR3 DNA is TGCAGTGCTAGAGGGACTTCGAGGAAAAGCCAAGAGACCCAGTACTTC.

This clonotype was detected once. The J gene is TRBJ1-1, the V gene TRBV5-6, with TRBD1 as a possible D gene (5 bases). This CDR3 is 15 amino acids long. CDR1 and CDR2 (germline): SGHDT, YYEEEE. The V and J ends lost 5 bases and 1 base respectively, with 15 bases between them. The CDR3 here is CASRPPGQENTEAFF. CDR3 in DNA: TGTGCCAGCAGACCCCCGGGGCAGGAGAACACTGAAGCTTTCTTT.

This sequence joins TRBV7-2 and TRBJ1-5; the D is unclear. V lost 6 bases and J lost 0, with 9 bases in between. Germline CDR1 reads SGHTA; CDR2 reads FQGNSA. This CDR3 is 14 amino acids long. The chain's CDR3 is CASSNGYSNQPQHF. As DNA, the CDR3 is TGTGCCAGCAGTAACGGTTATAGCAATCAGCCCCAGCATTTT.

This clonotype was counted many times. The chain employs TRBV12-3 or TRBV12-4 and TRBJ2-7, with a possible D match to TRBD1 (6 bases). The CDR3 totals 14 residues. V dropped 5 bases and J dropped 4 bases, with 15 bases sitting between them. The CDR3 protein is CASSHRDNGYEQYF. The CDR3 DNA follows: TGTGCCAGCAGTCACCGGGACAATGGGTACGAGCAGTACTTC.

The CDR3 region has the DNA TGTGCCAGCAGCTCCGACAGAGTAGAAGCTTTCTTT. Its translation: CASSSDRVEAFF. The V gene is TRBV7-2, the J gene TRBJ1-1; tentative D call: TRBD1 (5 bases). The CDR3 length is 12 residues. V was clipped by 4 bases and J by 8 bases, with 11 bases between them. The germline V gene encodes CDR1 SGHTA and CDR2 FQGNSA.

The table lists this clonotype with many counts. The chain recombines TRBV29-1 with TRBJ2-1; D remains unclear. CDR1 and CDR2 (germline): SQVTM, ANQGSEA. The CDR3 runs to 13 residues. Trimming pared 4 bases from V and 3 bases from J, leaving 10 bases between. The CDR3 nucleotides are TGCAGCGTTGGCCTACATGGCTACAATGAGCAGTTCTTC. Protein sequence: CSVGLHGYNEQFF.